The 4 T cell receptor beta chains below all came from one sample that was sequenced in a study of vaccination effects on CD4 cells after COVID-19. ViraFEST used viral peptide pools to expand antigen-specific CD4+ T cells before sequencing. With more than nine days of culture completed, CD4+ T cells were isolated. Neither prior SARS-CoV-2 infection nor positive nucleocapsid antibodies were present in the vaccine recipients. The antigens for these receptors are not known. Sequenced by immunoSEQ multiplex PCR; TCRdb stores in-frame clones only, minus some. There are 65,000 or so clones in the sample; roughly three quarters occur only once, and approximately 2.8% lies in the top ten. This specimen consisted of CD4+ T cells from PBMCs cultured with HCoV-NL63 spike peptides, obtained before COVID-19 vaccination. These receptors were taken from a human donor who received a COVID-19 vaccine.

This chain links TRBV18 with TRBJ2-4, with 10 bases that match TRBD2. J lost 1 base, V lost 3 bases, and 9 bases had no gene match. CDR3 size: 18 residues. CDR1 is KGHSH, CDR2 LQKENI, per germline. The CDR3 bases are TGTGCCAGCTCACCTCCCAGCGGGGGGGCCGGGGCCAAAAACATTCAGTACTTC. Its translation: CASSPPSGGAGAKNIQYF.

This sequence joins TRBV6-5 and TRBJ1-1, with D possibly being TRBD1 (5 bases). This CDR3 region has 14 residues. V lost 6 bases and J 1 base, leaving 12 bases between the germline ends. Germline V gene sequence: CDR1 MNHEY, CDR2 SVGAGI. The CDR3 spells CASSLRTGNTEAFF. In DNA form, the CDR3 reads TGTGCCAGCAGCCTTCGAACAGGGAACACTGAAGCTTTCTTT.

The rearrangement links TRBV27 to TRBJ1-5, with D unclear. CDR1 is MNHEY and CDR2 is SMNVEV in the germline V gene (reference sequence). This CDR3 has 15 residues. Trimming stripped 7 bases from V and 2 bases from J, with 15 bases between. For the CDR3, the DNA is TGTGCCAGCACCCCAGACGATGAGGGCAATCAGCCCCAGCATTTT. This gives the protein CASTPDDEGNQPQHF.

This clone appeared a few times. The rearrangement links TRBV4-3 to TRBJ1-2, with unresolved D. This CDR3 is 15 amino acids long. V dropped 0 bases and J dropped 7 bases, with 15 bases sitting between them. Germline CDR1 reads LGHNA; CDR2 reads YSLEER. CDR3 DNA: TGCGCCAGCAGCCAAGATTCGTTGGTTTTCGGTGGCTACACCTTC. This translates into CASSQDSLVFGGYTF.